This T cell receptor beta chain was profiled in a study of T cell repertoires in cytomegalovirus infection. Study-level information: Public TCR beta signatures provided an indication of both CMV infection and a matching HLA type. Findings and caveats of the study: Totalled public TCR beta family frequency picked out people who carried CMV plus the relevant HLA. Across the ex vivo response, the dominant clonotypes were HLA-C-restricted CMV-specific TCR beta clonotypes.

TCRdb re-called the reads through MiXCR, storing one row per CDR3 protein. The sample carries fewer than 700,000 distinct CDR3 sequences, roughly 26% recorded once. This clonotype showed up just a few times. Its antigen is not known. CDR3 length: 17 residues. Losses at the gene ends were 2 bases for V and 7 bases for J; bases not matched to a gene: 12. Germline V gene sequence: CDR1 DFQATT, CDR2 SNEGSKA (reference sequence). The chain carries TRBV20-1 and TRBJ2-3, with 13 bases lining up with TRBD2. This clonotype was sampled from a human donor in good health (CMV status not recorded). Some clones in this sample may be carry-over from other donors' samples. Sequences were obtained from CD8+ T cells from PBMCs. The CDR3 here is CSARSRLAGGVRNTQYF. The CDR3 DNA sequence: TGCAGTGCTAGATCCCGACTAGCGGGGGGAGTTAGGAATACGCAGTATTTT.